This T cell receptor (beta chain) was obtained from a study of glioma-infiltrating T cells after dendritic cell vaccination. Study-wide context: Glioblastoma patients came from Phase I and II dendritic cell vaccination trials. Findings and caveats of the study: TCR clonality showed no direct relationship with survival. Few patients contributed both blood and tumor specimens.

Sequencing used immunoSEQ multiplex PCR; TCRdb keeps in-frame clones, though not all of them. The sample holds 60,000 to 70,000 clones, 82% seen once. In regard to this clone: Its specificity is not known. The same CDR3 can be traced to other DNA sequences in this sample.

From germline, CDR1 is SEHNR and CDR2 FQNEAQ (reference sequence). The ends were cut back, 5 bases at V and 8 bases at J, with 7 bases in the middle. The CDR3 covers 12 residues. The starting material was blood, obtained before dendritic cell vaccination. The source is a human donor with glioblastoma. The rearrangement joins TRBV7-9 to TRBJ1-6; D remains unclear. CDR3 nucleotides: TGTGCCAGCAGCCTCCGGGATTCACCCCTCCACTTT. This translates into CASSLRDSPLHF.